Below are 8 T cell receptor beta chains sequenced from a single sample in a study of beta chain features in type 1 diabetes. Reverse transcribing all isolated RNA meant expressed TCRB transcripts were sequenced. Some clones are missing from TCRdb's copy, which holds only in-frame ones; the method was immunoSEQ multiplex PCR. The sample shows almost 350,000 clones, 8% of them seen only once. Sequenced input: central memory CD4+ T cells from blood. Every receptor here comes from a woman in her late teens or twenties in good health.

In this sample, this clone turned up a few times. V is TRBV28 and J is TRBJ1-2, with D possibly TRBD1 on 5 matching bases. V dropped 5 bases and J dropped 3 bases, with 10 bases sitting between them. Germline CDR1 and CDR2: MDHEN and SYDVKM. The CDR3 is made up of 13 amino acids. The CDR3 nucleotides are TGTGCCAGCAGTCAGGGAGTGGACTATGGCTACACCTTC. Encoded protein: CASSQGVDYGYTF.

V is TRBV2 and J is TRBJ1-1; D remains ambiguous. Looked up from germline, CDR1 is SNHLY and CDR2 is FYNNEI. Trimming took off 4 bases at V and 5 bases at J, with 11 bases between the two ends. This CDR3 contains 13 residues. In DNA form, the CDR3 reads TGTGCCAGCAGTGTGGAGGGTAGGACTGAAGCTTTCTTT. Its protein product is CASSVEGRTEAFF.

This clone was seen at least ten times. V is TRBV7-9 and J is TRBJ1-5; a possible D gene is TRBD1 (5 bases). Trimming left V 2 bases short and J 7 bases short, with 21 bases between. The germline gives CDR1 SEHNR, CDR2 FQNEAQ (reference sequence). The CDR3 loop spans 17 amino acids. CDR3 in DNA: TGTGCCAGCAGCTTACGCCCCCAGCCCAGGGAGAAACAGCCCCAGCATTTT. Protein product: CASSLRPQPREKQPQHF.

The rearrangement links TRBV5-4 to TRBJ1-2, with D perhaps TRBD1 (5 bases). V was pared by 4 bases and J by 0 bases, with 19 bases between. CDR1 and CDR2 (germline): SGHNT, YYREEE (reference sequence). CDR3 length: 17 residues. The CDR3 reads CASSPAGAGTSNYGYTF. The CDR3 nucleotides are TGTGCCAGCAGCCCCGCTGGGGCGGGGACCTCTAACTATGGCTACACCTTC.

DNA for the CDR3: TGTGCCAGCAGAGTCCCCGGGGGAGAGGCTCCCTACGAGCAGTACTTC. Translation: CASRVPGGEAPYEQYF. The rearrangement links TRBV28 to TRBJ2-7, with a tentative D call TRBD2 (6 bases). The V end was cut by 6 bases, the J end by 2 bases, with 20 bases between. The CDR3 is made up of 16 amino acids. CDR1 MDHEN and CDR2 SYDVKM come from the germline V gene.

This clone was found a few times. The chain is built from TRBV10-3 and TRBJ2-7; 11 bases agree with TRBD1. The CDR3 length is 14 residues. The junction had 4 bases not matched to a gene; V was cut back by 5 bases and J by 4 bases. In germline, CDR1 is ENHRY, CDR2 SYGVKD. In DNA form, the CDR3 reads TGTGCCATCAGTAACCGGGACAGGGGGTACGAGCAGTACTTC. Its translation is CAISNRDRGYEQYF.

The chain links TRBV19 to TRBJ2-7; 10 nucleotides agree with TRBD1. The V gene's germline CDR1 is LNHDA and CDR2 SQIVND (reference sequence). This CDR3 has 16 amino acids. The trim removed 5 bases at V and 3 bases at J, leaving 10 bases unmatched. CDR3 protein: CASSDITGTGVYEQYF. CDR3 nucleotide sequence: TGTGCCAGTAGTGACATTACCGGGACAGGGGTCTACGAGCAGTACTTC.

In its sample, this clone was seen a few times. This chain connects TRBV7-8 to TRBJ1-4, with D unclear. This CDR3 has 14 amino acids. The germline V and J ends were trimmed by 1 base and 11 bases, with 14 bases remaining between them. CDR1 SGHVS and CDR2 FQNEAQ come from the germline V gene. The CDR3 DNA follows: TGTGCCAGCAGCTTAGATCAACGGGTCAGGAAACTGTTTTTT. Translation: CASSLDQRVRKLFF.